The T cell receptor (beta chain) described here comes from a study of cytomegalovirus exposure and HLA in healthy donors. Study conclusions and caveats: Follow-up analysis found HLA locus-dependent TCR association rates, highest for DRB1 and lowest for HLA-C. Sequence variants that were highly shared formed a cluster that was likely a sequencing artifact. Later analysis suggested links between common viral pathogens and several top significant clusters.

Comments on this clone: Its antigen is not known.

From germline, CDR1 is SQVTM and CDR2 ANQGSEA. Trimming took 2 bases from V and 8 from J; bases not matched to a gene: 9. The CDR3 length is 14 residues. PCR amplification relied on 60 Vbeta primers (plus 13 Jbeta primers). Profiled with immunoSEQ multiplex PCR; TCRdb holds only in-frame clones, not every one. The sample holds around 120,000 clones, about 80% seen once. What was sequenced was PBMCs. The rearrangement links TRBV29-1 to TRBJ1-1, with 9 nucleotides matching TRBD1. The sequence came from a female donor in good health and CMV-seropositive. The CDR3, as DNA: TGCAGCGTTGAAAGGGACAGGGCCAGTCGCGAAGCTTTCTTT. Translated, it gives CSVERDRASREAFF.